These T cell receptor beta chains were read from a single sample in a study of blood T cell repertoires in COVID-19. Clones were read by immunoSEQ multiplex PCR, and TCRdb kept only the in-frame ones, dropping some. The repertoire has about 120,000 clones, roughly 89% of them found once; the top ten carry around 4%. Sequencing was done on a sample of peripheral blood. These receptors came from a man aged 35-49 years with acute or convalescent COVID-19. Both conserved end residues are part of each CDR3. A D gene is named only where the DNA matches it firmly. Part of the rows lack a size; the others show once, few, many or a class for expanded clones.

V gene: TRBV4-2
D gene: TRBD1
clone size: -
J gene: TRBJ1-2
CDR3 DNA: TGTGCCAGCAGCCGGACAGGGGCGTACTATGGCTACACCTTC
CDR3 protein: CASSRTGAYYGYTF

V gene: TRBV4-2
D gene: -
clone size: once
J gene: TRBJ2-3
CDR3 DNA: TGTGCCAGCAGTCGTATTAGCACAGATACGCAGTATTTT
CDR3 protein: CASSRISTDTQYF

V gene: TRBV5-1
D gene: TRBD1
clone size: -
J gene: TRBJ1-4
CDR3 DNA: TGCGCCAGCAGCTTCGGACAGGGGGCGACTAATGAAAAACTGTTTTTT
CDR3 protein: CASSFGQGATNEKLFF

V gene: TRBV9
D gene: TRBD1
clone size: -
J gene: TRBJ2-3
CDR3 DNA: TGTGCCAGCAGCCTAAGAGGGACAGCGAGCACAGATACGCAGTATTTT
CDR3 protein: CASSLRGTASTDTQYF

V gene: TRBV5-8
D gene: TRBD1
clone size: few
J gene: TRBJ1-2
CDR3 DNA: TGTGCCAGCAGCCACGGGATAACAGGGGGAGGCGGCTACACCTTC
CDR3 protein: CASSHGITGGGGYTF

V gene: TRBV6-5
D gene: -
clone size: -
J gene: TRBJ1-5
CDR3 DNA: TGTGCCAGCAGCAGTGAGGAAAATCAGCCCCAGCATTTT
CDR3 protein: CASSSEENQPQHF

V gene: TRBV12-5
D gene: TRBD1
clone size: -
J gene: TRBJ2-1
CDR3 DNA: TGTGCTAGTGCCCTCGACAGGGATAGGTATGAGCAGTTCTTC
CDR3 protein: CASALDRDRYEQFF

V gene: TRBV11-2
D gene: -
clone size: -
J gene: TRBJ2-7
CDR3 DNA: TGTGCCAGCAGCTTAGATCGGACAGTCTACGAGCAGTACTTC
CDR3 protein: CASSLDRTVYEQYF

V gene: TRBV4-3
D gene: TRBD2
clone size: -
J gene: TRBJ2-2
CDR3 DNA: TGCGCCAGCAGCCCGGGACTAGCGGGGGGGCCGATCACCGGGGAGCTGTTTTTT
CDR3 protein: CASSPGLAGGPITGELFF

V gene: TRBV5-8
D gene: -
clone size: once
J gene: TRBJ2-5
CDR3 DNA: TGTGCCAGCACCCGAATTGGGGGCGGGGGAGAGACCCAGTACTTC
CDR3 protein: CASTRIGGGGETQYF

V gene: TRBV2
D gene: -
clone size: -
J gene: TRBJ1-2
CDR3 DNA: TGTGCCAGCGGGGACACAACTAACTATGGCTACACCTTC
CDR3 protein: CASGDTTNYGYTF

V gene: TRBV9
D gene: TRBD1
clone size: -
J gene: TRBJ2-1
CDR3 DNA: TGTGCCAGCAGCGAAAGACAGGGCTATGAGCAGTTCTTC
CDR3 protein: CASSERQGYEQFF

V gene: TRBV19
D gene: -
clone size: -
J gene: TRBJ2-2
CDR3 DNA: TGTGCCAGTAGTATAGTGCCGACACCGAACACCGGGGAGCTGTTTTTT
CDR3 protein: CASSIVPTPNTGELFF

V gene: TRBV5-4
D gene: TRBD2
clone size: medium-sized
J gene: TRBJ2-2
CDR3 DNA: TGTGCCAGCAGCTGGGGACTAGCGGGAGTTAGAGGGAACACCGGGGAGCTGTTTTTT
CDR3 protein: CASSWGLAGVRGNTGELFF

V gene: TRBV27
D gene: TRBD2
clone size: -
J gene: TRBJ2-5
CDR3 DNA: TGTGCCAGCAGTTTATATGCTAGCGGGAGAGGTGAGACCCAGTACTTC
CDR3 protein: CASSLYASGRGETQYF

V gene: TRBV19
D gene: -
clone size: -
J gene: TRBJ1-4
CDR3 DNA: TGTGCCAGTAACGACAGCAATGAAAAACTGTTTTTT
CDR3 protein: CASNDSNEKLFF

V gene: TRBV6-4
D gene: TRBD1
clone size: -
J gene: TRBJ2-1
CDR3 DNA: TGTGCCAGCAGGCGAGAACAGGGGGTGGATGAGCAGTTCTTC
CDR3 protein: CASRREQGVDEQFF

V gene: TRBV19
D gene: -
clone size: -
J gene: TRBJ1-5
CDR3 DNA: TGTGCCAGTAGTATGGGGCAGGGGAATCAGCCCCAGCATTTT
CDR3 protein: CASSMGQGNQPQHF

V gene: TRBV30
D gene: -
clone size: once
J gene: TRBJ1-1
CDR3 DNA: TGTGCCTGGAGTGTATCTCCGTTGACTGAAGCTTTCTTT
CDR3 protein: CAWSVSPLTEAFF

V gene: TRBV3-1/TRBV3-2
D gene: TRBD2
clone size: -
J gene: TRBJ2-2
CDR3 DNA: TGTGCCAGCAGCCGTAGCGGGAGTGCGCCCGGGGAGCTGTTTTTT
CDR3 protein: CASSRSGSAPGELFF

V gene: TRBV5-5
D gene: -
clone size: once
J gene: TRBJ2-1
CDR3 DNA: TGTGCCAGCAGCTTGGACGGAGTCTCCTACAATGAGCAGTTCTTC
CDR3 protein: CASSLDGVSYNEQFF

V gene: TRBV9
D gene: -
clone size: -
J gene: TRBJ1-2
CDR3 DNA: TGTGCCAGCAGCGTAAGGGGGACCACGGCCGGCTACACCTTC
CDR3 protein: CASSVRGTTAGYTF

V gene: TRBV11-2
D gene: TRBD2
clone size: -
J gene: TRBJ2-1
CDR3 DNA: TGTGCCAGCAGCTTAGTTCTTGCGGGGGGGCAGCGGGTTAGTGAGCAGTTCTTC
CDR3 protein: CASSLVLAGGQRVSEQFF

V gene: TRBV5-1
D gene: TRBD2
clone size: -
J gene: TRBJ2-7
CDR3 DNA: TGCGCCAGCAGCTTGGTGGGGGGGAGCTCCTACGAGCAGTACTTC
CDR3 protein: CASSLVGGSSYEQYF

V gene: TRBV6-5
D gene: -
clone size: -
J gene: TRBJ2-5
CDR3 DNA: TGTGCCACCACGGGGCAAGAGACCCAGTACTTC
CDR3 protein: CATTGQETQYF

V gene: TRBV27
D gene: -
clone size: -
J gene: TRBJ2-7
CDR3 DNA: TGTGCCAGCAGCCGCATTAGGGGGGGCAGGACTGGGTACGAGCAGTACTTC
CDR3 protein: CASSRIRGGRTGYEQYF

V gene: TRBV19
D gene: -
clone size: -
J gene: TRBJ1-3
CDR3 DNA: TGTGCCAGTAGTACCAAGGGGTACTTGAACACCATATATTTT
CDR3 protein: CASSTKGYLNTIYF

V gene: TRBV4-1
D gene: -
clone size: -
J gene: TRBJ2-1
CDR3 DNA: TGCGCCAGCAGCCAAGATAGTATGCTCTTC
CDR3 protein: CASSQDSMLF

V gene: TRBV30
D gene: TRBD2
clone size: -
J gene: TRBJ2-3
CDR3 DNA: TGTGCCTGGAGTCCATCTAGCGGGGGGGCGGGAGATACGCAGTATTTT
CDR3 protein: CAWSPSSGGAGDTQYF

V gene: TRBV10-2
D gene: -
clone size: -
J gene: TRBJ1-5
CDR3 DNA: TGCGCCAGCAGCCGAGGTGGAGATAATCAGCCCCAGCATTTT
CDR3 protein: CASSRGGDNQPQHF

V gene: TRBV4-1
D gene: TRBD1
clone size: -
J gene: TRBJ2-4
CDR3 DNA: TGCGCCAGCAGCCAAAGATTCTCACAGGGGGAGTTAGCCAAAAACATTCAGTACTTC
CDR3 protein: CASSQRFSQGELAKNIQYF

V gene: TRBV10-3
D gene: TRBD1
clone size: -
J gene: TRBJ1-2
CDR3 DNA: TGTGCCATCAGTGGGGCAGGGACAGGGTTCTTCGGGTATGGCTACACCTTC
CDR3 protein: CAISGAGTGFFGYGYTF

V gene: TRBV25-1
D gene: TRBD2
clone size: -
J gene: TRBJ2-1
CDR3 DNA: TGTGCCAGCAGTGAAAGGGGGACTAGCGTCCACAATGAGCAGTTCTTC
CDR3 protein: CASSERGTSVHNEQFF

V gene: TRBV7-9
D gene: -
clone size: -
J gene: TRBJ1-6
CDR3 DNA: TGTGCCAGCAGCTCCACAGGGAGCTCCTATAATTCACCCCTCCACTTT
CDR3 protein: CASSSTGSSYNSPLHF

V gene: TRBV5-4
D gene: TRBD1
clone size: -
J gene: TRBJ1-6
CDR3 DNA: TGTGCCAGCAGCTTGGAGGGGGACAGGGTCGATTCACCCCTCCACTTT
CDR3 protein: CASSLEGDRVDSPLHF

V gene: TRBV11-2
D gene: TRBD1
clone size: -
J gene: TRBJ1-1
CDR3 DNA: TGTGCCAGCAGCGGACAGGTCAGCCAGAACACTGAAGCTTTCTTT
CDR3 protein: CASSGQVSQNTEAFF

V gene: TRBV11-2
D gene: TRBD2
clone size: -
J gene: TRBJ2-7
CDR3 DNA: TGTGCCAGCAGCGGGGGACTAGCGCGACACGAGCAGTACTTC
CDR3 protein: CASSGGLARHEQYF

V gene: TRBV6-5
D gene: TRBD1
clone size: -
J gene: TRBJ2-7
CDR3 DNA: TGTGCCAGCACACAGGGGCGAAACGGCGAGCAGTACTTC
CDR3 protein: CASTQGRNGEQYF

V gene: TRBV30
D gene: -
clone size: many
J gene: TRBJ1-1
CDR3 DNA: TGTGCCTGGACGGGTCCTGAAGCTTTCTTT
CDR3 protein: CAWTGPEAFF

V gene: TRBV19
D gene: TRBD1
clone size: -
J gene: TRBJ1-1
CDR3 DNA: TGTGCCAGTAGGGAGGGGGCATTGAACACTGAAGCTTTCTTT
CDR3 protein: CASREGALNTEAFF

V gene: TRBV29-1
D gene: -
clone size: -
J gene: TRBJ2-7
CDR3 DNA: TGCAGCGTTGCCACGGCAGGATCCTACGAGCAGTACTTC
CDR3 protein: CSVATAGSYEQYF

V gene: TRBV12-3/TRBV12-4
D gene: -
clone size: -
J gene: TRBJ1-1
CDR3 DNA: TGTGCCAGCAGTCCGGGCAGGGGCACTGAAGCTTTCTTT
CDR3 protein: CASSPGRGTEAFF

V gene: TRBV6-5
D gene: -
clone size: -
J gene: TRBJ1-1
CDR3 DNA: TGTGCCAGCAGTTACGGGGCAGGGGAAGCTTTCTTT
CDR3 protein: CASSYGAGEAFF

V gene: TRBV30
D gene: -
clone size: -
J gene: TRBJ1-2
CDR3 DNA: TGTGCCTTAACTTCGACTGCAAACTATGGCTACACCTTC
CDR3 protein: CALTSTANYGYTF

V gene: TRBV2
D gene: TRBD1
clone size: -
J gene: TRBJ1-6
CDR3 DNA: TGTGCCAGCAGAGTTCCTCGGGGACAGGGATACTCCACATGGGGGGCCCTCCACTTT
CDR3 protein: CASRVPRGQGYSTWGALHF

V gene: TRBV7-3
D gene: TRBD1
clone size: -
J gene: TRBJ1-1
CDR3 DNA: TGTGCCAGCAGCCCCCGGACAGGTTCTACTGAAGCTTTCTTT
CDR3 protein: CASSPRTGSTEAFF

V gene: TRBV5-5
D gene: TRBD2
clone size: once
J gene: TRBJ2-1
CDR3 DNA: TGTGCCAGCAGCTTGAGCCTAGCGGGAGTGGGGAATGAGCAGTTCTTC
CDR3 protein: CASSLSLAGVGNEQFF

V gene: TRBV27
D gene: -
clone size: -
J gene: TRBJ1-2
CDR3 DNA: TGTGCCACCAACCCAACCCCAGGGGTCGGGGGCTACACCTTC
CDR3 protein: CATNPTPGVGGYTF

V gene: TRBV4-1
D gene: TRBD1
clone size: -
J gene: TRBJ2-6
CDR3 DNA: TGCGCCAGCAGCCAAGATCGGACAGGGGGGGGATCTGGGGCCAACGTCCTGACTTTC
CDR3 protein: CASSQDRTGGGSGANVLTF

V gene: TRBV4-2
D gene: -
clone size: -
J gene: TRBJ1-1
CDR3 DNA: TGTGCCAGCAGCCAAGAGCCAGCAGGGTATTTTTCGAACACTGAAGCTTTCTTT
CDR3 protein: CASSQEPAGYFSNTEAFF

V gene: TRBV6-2/TRBV6-3
D gene: TRBD2
clone size: -
J gene: TRBJ2-1
CDR3 DNA: TGTGCCAGCAGCGGGGGGGGCCCTAGTGAGCAGTTCTTC
CDR3 protein: CASSGGGPSEQFF

V gene: TRBV7-8
D gene: TRBD2
clone size: -
J gene: TRBJ2-7
CDR3 DNA: TGTGCCAGCAGCCCCATAGTTGCGGGAGGGACCTACGAGCAGTACTTC
CDR3 protein: CASSPIVAGGTYEQYF

V gene: TRBV2
D gene: TRBD1
clone size: -
J gene: TRBJ2-3
CDR3 DNA: TGTGCCAGGGGGACAGGGGCCGATACGCAGTATTTT
CDR3 protein: CARGTGADTQYF

V gene: TRBV19
D gene: -
clone size: -
J gene: TRBJ1-4
CDR3 DNA: TGTGCCAGTAGTCCTTTGCAACAGGAATCAACTAATGAAAAACTGTTTTTT
CDR3 protein: CASSPLQQESTNEKLFF

V gene: TRBV5-6
D gene: -
clone size: -
J gene: TRBJ1-5
CDR3 DNA: TGTGCCAGCAGTAACCAGGGGCCTCAGCCCCAGCATTTT
CDR3 protein: CASSNQGPQPQHF